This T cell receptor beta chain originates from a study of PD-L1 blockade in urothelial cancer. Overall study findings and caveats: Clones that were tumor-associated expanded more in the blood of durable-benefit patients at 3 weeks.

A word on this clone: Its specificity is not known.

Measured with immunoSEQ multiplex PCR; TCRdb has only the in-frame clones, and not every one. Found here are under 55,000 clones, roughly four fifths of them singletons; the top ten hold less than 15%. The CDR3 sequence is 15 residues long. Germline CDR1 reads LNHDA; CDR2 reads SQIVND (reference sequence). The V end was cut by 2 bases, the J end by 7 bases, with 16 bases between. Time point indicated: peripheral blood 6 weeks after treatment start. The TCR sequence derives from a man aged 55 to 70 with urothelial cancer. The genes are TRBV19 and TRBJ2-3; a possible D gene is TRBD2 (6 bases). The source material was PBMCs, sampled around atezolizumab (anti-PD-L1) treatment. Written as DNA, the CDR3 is TGTGCCAGTAGTATATCGTCTAGCGAGGTTAATACGCAGTATTTT. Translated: CASSISSSEVNTQYF.